The next 17 T cell receptor beta chains were all read from a single sample in a study of blood T cell repertoires in COVID-19. Produced via immunoSEQ multiplex PCR; TCRdb's table is partial and in-frame only. The sample includes 30,000 to 45,000 clones, around 86% of them seen just once. The sequenced material came from peripheral blood. The receptor source for this set is a human donor in a cohort sampled during active COVID-19.

The rearrangement links TRBV28 to TRBJ1-4, with D tentatively TRBD1 (6 bases). V was pared by 6 bases and J by 5 bases, with 16 bases between. Germline V lookup: CDR1 MDHEN, CDR2 SYDVKM. There are 15 residues in the CDR3. The CDR3 sequence: CASSTGGRENEKLFF. The DNA for the CDR3 is TGTGCCAGCAGCACTGGGGGCAGGGAGAATGAAAAACTGTTTTTT.

The chain is built from TRBV28 and TRBJ1-2; D gene unclear. The germline CDR1 and CDR2 sequences are MDHEN and SYDVKM. CDR3 length: 15 amino acids. CDR3 protein: CDARPSRMAGLGYTF. The CDR3 DNA sequence: TGTGACGCACGACCGTCGCGGATGGCCGGCTTGGGCTACACCTTC.

This chain joins TRBV10-3 and TRBJ2-2, with D possibly being TRBD1 (8 bases). V lost 10 bases and J lost 4, with 16 bases in between. CDR1 ENHRY and CDR2 SYGVKD come from the germline V gene. The CDR3 extends over 14 amino acids. Here the CDR3 reads CATKDREGTGELFF. CDR3 coding DNA: TGTGCCACCAAGGACAGGGAGGGCACCGGGGAGCTGTTTTTT.

J is TRBJ1-2 and V is TRBV2; perhaps TRBD1 as D (6 bases). The CDR3 is 14 amino acids. The V gene's germline CDR1 is SNHLY and CDR2 FYNNEI. Deletions cut 7 bases from V and 5 bases from J, with 17 bases between. DNA for the CDR3: TGTGCCAGCATCTCCGGGACATATAAATATGGCTACACCTTC. Amino acids: CASISGTYKYGYTF.

The chain employs TRBV6-2 or TRBV6-3 and TRBJ2-1; TRBD2 aligns across 7 bases. The V gene's germline CDR1 is MNHEY and CDR2 SVGEGT. There are 16 residues in the CDR3. The V and J ends lost 1 base and 0 bases, in that order; junction bases with no gene match: 3. CDR3: CASSYWGGSSYNEQFF. CDR3 coding DNA: TGTGCCAGCAGTTACTGGGGGGGTAGCTCCTACAATGAGCAGTTCTTC.

The chain recombines TRBV7-2 with TRBJ2-2, with D hard to call. Per the germline V gene, CDR1 is SGHTA and CDR2 is FQGNSA. V was pared by 0 bases and J by 7 bases, with 12 bases between. The CDR3 spans 15 residues. In nucleotides, the CDR3 is TGTGCCAGCAGCTTAGCGGGCGTAGTGGGCGGGGAGCTGTTTTTT. This encodes CASSLAGVVGGELFF.

This chain connects TRBV10-3 to TRBJ2-7; possibly TRBD2 for D (6 bases). The ends were cut back, 9 bases at V and 4 bases at J, with 19 bases in the middle. CDR1 is ENHRY, CDR2 SYGVKD, per germline. This CDR3 has 14 amino acids. This CDR3 reads CAIRGGNGLYEQYF. The CDR3 nucleotides are TGTGCCATAAGGGGAGGAAACGGGCTGTACGAGCAGTACTTC.

The chain has TRBV5-5 and TRBJ2-3; D perhaps matches TRBD2 (6 bases). Trimming took off 4 bases at V and 0 bases at J, with 12 bases between the two ends. The CDR3 length is 15 residues. In germline, CDR1 is SGHKS, CDR2 YYEKEE (reference sequence). The CDR3 DNA reads TGTGCCAGCAGCCTCGGGGGTTTTAGCACAGATACGCAGTATTTT. This codes for CASSLGGFSTDTQYF.

The V call is TRBV6-1, the J call TRBJ1-2; TRBD1 matches at 8 bases. This CDR3 spans 14 amino acids. V dropped 3 bases and J dropped 2; count of bases not matched to a gene: 2. Germline-derived CDR1 and CDR2 are MNHNS and SASEGT. CDR3: CASSDRGRNYGYTF. The CDR3 nucleotides are TGTGCCAGCAGTGACAGGGGGCGAAACTATGGCTACACCTTC.

The rearrangement uses TRBV19 and TRBJ1-5, with a weak D call TRBD1 (5 bases). The CDR3 consists of 15 residues. Germline V gene sequence: CDR1 LNHDA, CDR2 SQIVND (reference sequence). V lost 4 bases and J lost 1, with 11 bases in between. The chain's CDR3 is CASSSGQRSNQPQHF. The CDR3 DNA reads as TGTGCCAGTAGTAGTGGACAACGAAGCAATCAGCCCCAGCATTTT.

This chain uses TRBV11-2 with TRBJ1-4; no clear D. The CDR3 is made up of 16 amino acids. CDR1 and CDR2 from the germline V gene are SGHAT and FQNNGV. Trimming pared 0 bases from V and 4 bases from J, leaving 12 bases between. The chain's CDR3 is CASSLEPGPINEKLFF. For the CDR3, the DNA is TGTGCCAGCAGCTTAGAGCCTGGGCCAATTAATGAAAAACTGTTTTTT.

The chain carries TRBV7-9 and TRBJ2-1; D ambiguous. Trimming cost V 7 bases and J 5 bases, with 9 bases left between them. From germline, CDR1 is SEHNR and CDR2 FQNEAQ (reference sequence). The CDR3 totals 12 residues. The CDR3 loop is CASTPRDNEQFF. The CDR3 coding sequence is TGTGCCAGCACCCCGAGAGACAATGAGCAGTTCTTC.

The chain couples TRBV27 to TRBJ1-1; 9 positions match TRBD1. CDR3 length equals 13 residues. The J segment lost 8 bases and the V segment lost 0 bases, leaving 1 base of the junction unmatched. Germline CDR1 MNHEY, CDR2 SMNVEV (reference sequence). The CDR3 spells CASSLSGTGEAFF. Here the CDR3 DNA reads TGTGCCAGCAGTTTATCGGGGACAGGGGAAGCTTTCTTT.

The rearrangement joins TRBV6-5 to TRBJ2-3, with D maybe TRBD1 (6 bases). There are 13 residues in the CDR3. Germline V gives CDR1 MNHEY, CDR2 SVGAGI. The V end was cut by 6 bases, the J end by 4 bases, with 11 bases between. CDR3 DNA: TGTGCCAGCAGGGTACAGGGTGCAGATACGCAGTATTTT. It translates to CASRVQGADTQYF.

V and J are TRBV7-2 and TRBJ1-4; possibly TRBD1 for D (5 bases). The CDR3 extends over 14 amino acids. Germline V gene lookup returns CDR1 SGHTA and CDR2 FQGNSA. Trimming left V 6 bases short and J 7 bases short, with 15 bases between. The CDR3 coding sequence is TGTGCCAGCAGGGGGGAGGTATCAACTGAAAAACTGTTTTTT. Residues: CASRGEVSTEKLFF.

The chain has TRBV7-2 and TRBJ2-2; 8 bases line up with TRBD2. Trimming cost V 5 bases and J 6 bases; bases outside gene matches: 11. The germline gives CDR1 SGHTA, CDR2 FQGNSA. The CDR3 extends over 16 amino acids. CDR3 protein: CASSPVPGLGPGELFF. In DNA form, the CDR3 reads TGTGCCAGCAGCCCAGTCCCGGGACTAGGCCCCGGGGAGCTGTTTTTT.

This clone was counted once. The chain uses TRBV12-3 or TRBV12-4 and TRBJ1-2, with D unresolved. V gave up 5 bases and J gave up 4 bases, with 11 bases separating them. The CDR3 spans 13 residues. DNA for the CDR3: TGTGCCAGCAGTCCCTCGCGTGCCTATGGCTACACCTTC. Translated, it gives CASSPSRAYGYTF.